Listed below are T cell receptor beta chains from one sample, sequenced in a study of T cell repertoires in cytomegalovirus infection. TCRdb passed the reads through MiXCR, listing each CDR3 protein once. The table records 200,000 to 250,000 distinct CDR3 sequences, about 20% of them present only once. The specimen sequenced was CD8+ T cells from PBMCs. All receptors derive from a human donor in good health (CMV status not recorded). Some clones in this sample may be carry-over from other donors' samples. CDR3s include the opening cysteine and the closing phenylalanine or tryptophan. D genes are given only for firm matches. Clone size is stated in some rows and not others, as once, few, many or a class when expanded.

size	V	D	J	DNA	CDR3
NA	TRBV20-1	NA	TRBJ2-7	TGCAGTGCTAGAGATTTGGACGGATCCTACGAGCAGTACTTC	CSARDLDGSYEQYF
NA	TRBV9	NA	TRBJ1-3	TGTGCCAGCAGCGTAGCTTTGGGGGAAACCATATATTTT	CASSVALGETIYF
NA	TRBV20-1	TRBD2	TRBJ2-7	TGCAGTGCTCCCGAATCGCTGGCGGGGGGGGGGGAGCAGTACTTC	CSAPESLAGGGEQYF
many	TRBV7-9	NA	TRBJ2-2	TGTGCCAGCAGCCCGACGGAGAACACCGGGGAGCTGTTTTTT	CASSPTENTGELFF
few	TRBV15	NA	TRBJ2-1	TGTGCCACCAGCAGAGAAGGACCCGCCTACAATGAGCAGTTCTTC	CATSREGPAYNEQFF
many	TRBV7-8	NA	TRBJ2-4	TGTGCCAGCAGCTCAGGGGAGACCTTGAACATTCAGTACTTC	CASSSGETLNIQYF
NA	TRBV7-9	NA	TRBJ1-4	TGTGCCAGCACCCTAGGTTCCGGGGCCCGGGGCGAAAAACTGTTTTTT	CASTLGSGARGEKLFF
NA	TRBV12-3/TRBV12-4	TRBD2	TRBJ2-1	TGTGCCAGCAGTTTAGAGGGGACTAGCGGGGGGCCCTACAATGAGCAGTTCTTC	CASSLEGTSGGPYNEQFF
few	TRBV9	TRBD1	TRBJ2-5	TGTGCCAGCAGCGTAGGTACCGGGACAGCTCCCGAGACCCAGTACTTC	CASSVGTGTAPETQYF
many	TRBV7-2	NA	TRBJ1-5	TGTGCCAGCAGCTTAGTGGACAGCTTCAATCAGCCCCAGCATTTT	CASSLVDSFNQPQHF